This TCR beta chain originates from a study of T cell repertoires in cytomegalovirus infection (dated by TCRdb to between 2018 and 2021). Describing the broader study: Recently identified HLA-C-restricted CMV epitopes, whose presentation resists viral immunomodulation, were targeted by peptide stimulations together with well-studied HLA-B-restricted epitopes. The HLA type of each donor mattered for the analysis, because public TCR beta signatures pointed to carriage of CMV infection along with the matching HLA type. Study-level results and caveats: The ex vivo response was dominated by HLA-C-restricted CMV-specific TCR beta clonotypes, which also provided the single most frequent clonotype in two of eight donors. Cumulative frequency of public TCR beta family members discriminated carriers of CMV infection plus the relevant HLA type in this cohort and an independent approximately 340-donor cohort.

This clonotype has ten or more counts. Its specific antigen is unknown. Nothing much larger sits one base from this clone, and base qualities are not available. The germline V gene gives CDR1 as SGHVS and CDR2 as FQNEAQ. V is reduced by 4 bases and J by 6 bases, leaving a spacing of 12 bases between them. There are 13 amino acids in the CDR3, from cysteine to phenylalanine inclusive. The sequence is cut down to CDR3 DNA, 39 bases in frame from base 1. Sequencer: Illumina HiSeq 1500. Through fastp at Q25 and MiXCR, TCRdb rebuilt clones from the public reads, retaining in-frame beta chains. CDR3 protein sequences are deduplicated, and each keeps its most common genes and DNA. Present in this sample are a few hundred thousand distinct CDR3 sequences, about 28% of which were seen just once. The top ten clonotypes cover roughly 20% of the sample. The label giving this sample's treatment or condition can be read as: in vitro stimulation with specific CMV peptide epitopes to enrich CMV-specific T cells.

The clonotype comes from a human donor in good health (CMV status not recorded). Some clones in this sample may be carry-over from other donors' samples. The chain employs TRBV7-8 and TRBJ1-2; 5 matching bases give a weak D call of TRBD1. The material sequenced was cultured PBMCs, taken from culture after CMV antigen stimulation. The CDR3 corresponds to CASSSRRGDGYTF. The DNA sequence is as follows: TGTGCCAGCAGCTCTCGCCGGGGGGATGGCTACACCTTC. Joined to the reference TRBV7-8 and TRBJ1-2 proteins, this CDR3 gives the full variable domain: GAGVSQSPRYKVAKRGQDVALRCDPISGHVSLFWYQQALGQGPEFLTYFQNEAQLDKSGLPSDRFFAERPEGSVSTLKIQRTQQEDSAVYLCASSSRRGDGYTFGSGTRLTVV.